A selection of T cell receptor beta chains follows, all from one sample in a study of cytomegalovirus exposure and HLA in healthy donors. The method was immunoSEQ multiplex PCR; TCRdb's version includes in-frame clones alone and lacks a portion of them. The sample records 75,000 to 95,000 clones, around three fifths being singletons. The material sequenced was PBMCs. Source of these receptors: a woman between 45 and 60 years old in good health and CMV-seropositive. The conserved cysteine and the conserved F or W are not part of the CDR3 here. The order of the fields is V gene, J gene, CDR3 protein.

TRBV18	TRBJ2-2	ASSPPTRSDTGELF
TRBV7-7	TRBJ2-6	ASSSTQGTGANVLT
TRBV2	TRBJ1-4	ASRSGTANEKLF
TRBV7-3	TRBJ2-3	ASSPGLADTQY
TRBV2	TRBJ2-7	ASSARDRGLHEQY
TRBV28	TRBJ1-5	ASSFTVRQPQH
TRBV5-1	TRBJ1-2	ASSLGQTSYGYT
TRBV6-5	TRBJ2-7	ASRRQGASSYEQY
TRBV9	TRBJ1-6	ASSVDRANSPLH
TRBV9	TRBJ1-1	ASSGSLDREAF
TRBV2	.	ASSDAGWPYEQY
TRBV5-4	TRBJ1-2	ASSSGGAHANYGYT
TRBV4-2	TRBJ2-2	ASSQIAGGNTGELF
TRBV5-1	TRBJ1-2	ASSWTGPPDNYGYT
TRBV19	TRBJ1-1	ASSRSGGANEAF
TRBV7-3	TRBJ2-3	ASSWIAGGSDTQY
TRBV7-6	TRBJ2-2	ASSRLAGQPTGELF
TRBV5-6	TRBJ1-4	ASSFTGVEKLF
TRBV30	TRBJ1-1	AWSVLGREAF
TRBV27	TRBJ1-3	ASSLVAGNTIY
TRBV27	TRBJ2-3	ASSSRPPLASDTQY
TRBV27	TRBJ2-7	ASRRQGIDEQY
TRBV19	TRBJ2-4	ASSLQGAYNIQY
TRBV9	TRBJ2-3	ASNLLTGGVPDTQY
TRBV30	TRBJ1-4	AWSVHREKLF
TRBV25-1	TRBJ2-3	ASSEEAGAITDTQY
TRBV7-9	TRBJ1-3	ASSASGYAGNTIY
TRBV9	TRBJ2-6	ASSPISGANVLT
TRBV18	TRBJ2-7	ASSPGQGRSYEQY
TRBV19	TRBJ1-1	ASSGRNTEAF
TRBV6-6	TRBJ1-1	ASITIGRGDTEAF
TRBV2	TRBJ2-3	ASSEQGAGADTQY
TRBV10-3	TRBJ2-5	AISEDSRAGTQY
TRBV19	TRBJ1-6	ASSLTQGSPLH
TRBV2	TRBJ2-7	ASSDMGAVYEQY
TRBV15	TRBJ2-1	ATSRGGRGSYNEQF
TRBV5-1	TRBJ2-5	ASSLGARAITGTQY
TRBV12-5	TRBJ1-1	ASGLVLGRTTEAF
TRBV2	TRBJ2-1	ASSGTGTGWNEQF
TRBV7-9	TRBJ2-5	ASIHSGGETQY